The TCR beta chain under discussion was sequenced for a study of technical replicates of blood from several donors. This clone has a single count. Germline-derived CDR1 and CDR2 are ENHRY and SYGVKD. CDR3 size: 14 residues. With 4 bases clipped from V and 5 bases from J, the junction kept 7 bases outside the gene matches. Generated by immunoSEQ multiplex PCR, the TCRdb table keeps only in-frame clones and is missing some. The sample has approximately 76,000 clones; roughly nine tenths are singletons. This sequence originates from a human donor in good health. The chain has TRBV10-3 and TRBJ1-2, with 7 bases fitting TRBD1. Sequencing was performed on T cells isolated from PBMCs. CDR3 region: CAISVGTENYGYTF. The CDR3 region has the DNA TGTGCCATCAGTGTAGGGACAGAAAATTATGGCTACACCTTC.